The rows below give T cell receptor beta chains drawn from one sample of a study of blood T cell repertoires in COVID-19. The table came from immunoSEQ multiplex PCR; TCRdb's copy has only in-frame clones and leaves some out. The repertoire holds roughly 170,000 clones, with roughly 85% as singletons. Sequences were obtained from PBMCs or T cells enriched from blood (not recorded which). Source of these receptors: a woman aged 45-65 years who had recovered from COVID-19. The CDR3 runs from the conserved cysteine through the conserved F or W. D genes are given only for firm matches. Clone size is shown for a subset of rows, as once, few, many or a class of expanded clone.

TRBV12-3/TRBV12-4	-	TRBJ1-3	-	TGTGCCAGCAGCAGATGGCCTGGAAACACCATATATTTT	CASSRWPGNTIYF
TRBV24-1	-	TRBJ1-1	-	TGTGCCACCAGGCAGGAGGGTTGGAACACTGAAGCTTTCTTT	CATRQEGWNTEAFF
TRBV3-1/TRBV3-2	-	TRBJ2-2	-	TGTGCCAGCAGCCAAACGACAGTTGCCGGGGAGCTGTTTTTT	CASSQTTVAGELFF
TRBV4-1	once	TRBJ1-5	TRBD1	TGCGCCAGCAGCCAAGGAGGTGGACAGGCTAGTGATCAGCCCCAGCATTTT	CASSQGGGQASDQPQHF
TRBV5-6	few	TRBJ2-3	TRBD2	TGTGCCAGCAGCTTGGGACTAGCGGGAGGGCCCACCGCAGATACGCAGTATTTT	CASSLGLAGGPTADTQYF
TRBV19	few	TRBJ2-2	TRBD1	TGTGCCAGTAGTGACAGGGGGAACACCGGGGAGCTGTTTTTT	CASSDRGNTGELFF
TRBV11-2	-	TRBJ1-2	-	TGTGCCAGCAGCACCAGCTATGGCTACACCTTC	CASSTSYGYTF
TRBV5-6	few	TRBJ1-1	-	TGTGCCAGCAGCTTGGGGACAGCGATAATGAACACTGAAGCTTTCTTT	CASSLGTAIMNTEAFF
TRBV4-2	-	TRBJ1-3	TRBD1	TGTGCCAGCAGTCGCGAACAGGGGAAGGGCTCTGGAAACACCATATATTTT	CASSREQGKGSGNTIYF
TRBV18	-	TRBJ1-3	TRBD1	TGTGCCAGCTCGGTTACGACAGGGGCTGGAAACACCATATATTTT	CASSVTTGAGNTIYF
TRBV18	once	TRBJ2-5	-	TGTGCCAGCTCCCGCAGACAGAACCAAGAGACCCAGTACTTC	CASSRRQNQETQYF
TRBV10-2	-	TRBJ2-5	-	TGCGCCAGCAGTTGGGCGGGGGAGACCCAGTACTTC	CASSWAGETQYF
TRBV29-1	-	TRBJ2-6	-	TGCAGCGTTTTTTCATTACTAGCATACAAGTCGGGCCAACGTCCTGATTTC	CSVFSLLAYKSGQRPDF
TRBV30	once	TRBJ2-2	-	TGTGCCTGGAGTAGGAGCGACGGGGAGCTGTTTTTT	CAWSRSDGELFF
TRBV9	-	TRBJ2-5	-	TGTGCCAGCAGCGTGGCCGGGGTGCAAGAGACCCAGTACTTC	CASSVAGVQETQYF
TRBV15	-	TRBJ1-2	-	TGTGCCACCAGCAGAGATAATGGGGCAGGGATCGGCCCCTTC	CATSRDNGAGIGPF
TRBV16	-	TRBJ1-4	TRBD1	TGTGCCAGCAGCTTCTACAGGGGAAACGAAAAACTGTTTTTT	CASSFYRGNEKLFF
TRBV9	-	TRBJ1-1	-	TGTGCCAGCAGCGTTGTGGGGGGTGGCACTGAAGCTTTCTTT	CASSVVGGGTEAFF
TRBV7-2	once	TRBJ1-5	TRBD1	TGTGCCAGCAGCTTAGAGGGGGCTGGGGGCAATCAGCCCCAGCATTTT	CASSLEGAGGNQPQHF
TRBV5-1	-	TRBJ2-5	TRBD2	TGCGCCAGCAGCCCCGCGGGTAGCGGGGACCCTCAGGCCCAGTACTTC	CASSPAGSGDPQAQYF
TRBV9	-	TRBJ1-3	-	TGTGCCAGCAGCGCCCGGGACACCCGAAACACCATATATTTT	CASSARDTRNTIYF
TRBV25-1	-	TRBJ1-2	-	TGTGCCAGCAGTGAATCGGACATTAGGGGCTACACCTTC	CASSESDIRGYTF
TRBV10-3	-	TRBJ1-5	-	TGTGCCATCAGTTTCGCCCCCCAGGCGGGTCAGCCCCAGCATTTT	CAISFAPQAGQPQHF
TRBV7-9	-	TRBJ1-4	-	TGTGCCAGCAGCTTACAGGGTCAGGAAAAACTGTTTTTT	CASSLQGQEKLFF
TRBV14	-	TRBJ2-5	-	TGTGCCAGCAGCCAACGGGAGACCCAGTACTTC	CASSQRETQYF
TRBV4-3	-	TRBJ1-3	TRBD1	TGCGCCAGCAGCCAGACAGGGGGCCCCTCTGGAAACACCATATATTTT	CASSQTGGPSGNTIYF
TRBV7-2	-	TRBJ1-2	TRBD1	TGTGCCAGCAGAAAGAGGCCGGGACAGGGGGAGGGCTACACCTTC	CASRKRPGQGEGYTF
TRBV2	-	TRBJ1-4	-	TGTGCCAGCAGTGAAGTCTTAGCTGGAGTTAATGAAAAACTGTTTTTT	CASSEVLAGVNEKLFF
TRBV2	-	TRBJ2-2	TRBD2	TGTGCCAGCAGTGCAGCTCTAGCGGGGGGGGAGCTGTTTTTT	CASSAALAGGELFF
TRBV6-1	-	TRBJ2-5	-	TGTGCCAGCAGTGACGGGCTAGCGGAGACCCAGTACTTC	CASSDGLAETQYF
TRBV28	-	TRBJ2-1	-	TGTGCCAGCAGCAATAGCTGGAATGAGCAGTTCTTC	CASSNSWNEQFF
TRBV28	-	TRBJ1-5	TRBD1	TGTGCCAGCAGTTCAAGGACAGGAAACCCCAATCAGCCCCAGCATTTT	CASSSRTGNPNQPQHF
TRBV29-1	-	TRBJ2-5	-	TGCAGCGGCTATACAGGGTACCAAGAGACCCAGTACTTC	CSGYTGYQETQYF
TRBV11-3	-	TRBJ2-3	-	TGTGCCAGCAGCTTTAGGGGAGATACGCAGTATTTT	CASSFRGDTQYF
TRBV19	-	TRBJ1-6	-	TGTGCCAGTAGTCCGAGGGGGAATAATTCACCCCTCCACTTT	CASSPRGNNSPLHF
TRBV19	-	TRBJ1-1	-	TGTGCCAGTATGTTAGGGAGGGGTGAAGCTTTCTTT	CASMLGRGEAFF
TRBV6-2/TRBV6-3	few	TRBJ2-1	-	TGTGCCAGCAGTTACGGCCGAGGACTCCCTCCGCGGAATGAGCAGTTCTTC	CASSYGRGLPPRNEQFF
TRBV2	-	TRBJ2-2	-	TGTGCCAGCAGTGACGGGAACACCGGGGAGCTGTTTTTT	CASSDGNTGELFF
TRBV30	-	TRBJ2-3	TRBD2	TGTGCCTGGAGTGTTCGACTAGCGGGGCACACAGATACGCAGTATTTT	CAWSVRLAGHTDTQYF
TRBV30	-	TRBJ2-2	-	TGTGCCTGGAGCCAGGACGGGGAGCTGTTTTTT	CAWSQDGELFF